This TCR beta chain was observed in a study of T cell responses to AZD1222 COVID-19 vaccine. Notes on the study in general: Only six AZD1222 recipients tested seropositive at baseline. Rises in breadth and depth of Spike-specific TCRs came after two AZD1222 doses. Possibly, clonal diversity was underestimated; donors were largely white British and included more females.

Method: immunoSEQ multiplex PCR; TCRdb's copy keeps in-frame clones and lacks some. The table records about 110,000 clones, 80% to 95% of them present only once. J lost 2 bases, V lost 2 bases, and 3 bases had no gene match. CDR1 and CDR2 from the germline V gene are KGHSH and LQKENI. The length of the CDR3 is 16 residues. A word on this clone: Its target is not known.

This receptor was taken from an adult who received the AZD1222 COVID-19 vaccine. Sequencing was performed on peripheral blood, taken 28 days after the second AZD1222 dose. The V and J genes are TRBV18 and TRBJ1-3; 10 positions agree with TRBD1. The CDR3 DNA sequence: TGTGCCAGCTCACCAACCGGACAGGGGGCTGGAAACACCATATATTTT. This gives the protein CASSPTGQGAGNTIYF.